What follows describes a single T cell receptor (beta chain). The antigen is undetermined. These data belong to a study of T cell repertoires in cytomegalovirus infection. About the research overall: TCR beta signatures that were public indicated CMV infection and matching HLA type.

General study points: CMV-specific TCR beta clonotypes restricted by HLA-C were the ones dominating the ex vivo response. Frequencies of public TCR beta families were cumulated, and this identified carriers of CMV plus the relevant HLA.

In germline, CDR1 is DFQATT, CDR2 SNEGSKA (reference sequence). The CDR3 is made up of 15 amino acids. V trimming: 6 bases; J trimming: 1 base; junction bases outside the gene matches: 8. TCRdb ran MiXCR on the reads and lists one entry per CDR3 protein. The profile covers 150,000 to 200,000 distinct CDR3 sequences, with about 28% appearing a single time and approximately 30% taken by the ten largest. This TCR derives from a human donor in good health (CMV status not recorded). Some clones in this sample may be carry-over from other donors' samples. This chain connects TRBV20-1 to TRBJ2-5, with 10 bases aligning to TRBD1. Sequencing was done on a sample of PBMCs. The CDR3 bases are TGCAGTGCCTCTTCGACAGGGGGCCTCCAAGAGACCCAGTACTTC. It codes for CSASSTGGLQETQYF.